This TCR beta chain was observed in a study of follicular helper T cells after annual influenza vaccination (dated by TCRdb to 2017 to 2019). For context, the study as a whole: After each seasonal influenza vaccination, blood samples were collected on days 0, 7 and 28. Some subjects were followed across successive annual vaccinations spanning the 2013-2014, 2014-2015 and 2015-2016 seasons to study recall of cTfh clones. One week after vaccination, a second recruited cohort of 12 to 13 subjects (Table S1) displayed a similar ICOS+CD38+ cTfh response. Six subjects had multi-year samples: four covered two vaccination seasons and two covered three seasons. The 2013-2014 samples were cryopreserved, while the 2015 samples were processed right after collection. General study outcomes and caveats: ICOS+CD38+ cTfh clonality correlated with the frequency of that population, and its change correlated with the change in circulating plasmablast frequency. Day 7 ICOS+CD38+ clones were most often found later in ICOS-CD38- cTfh, suggesting that subset may serve as a memory reservoir. In the assessment of influenza clone enrichment, the possibility that the much larger non-cTfh compartments were undersampled could not be ruled out. Only roughly 9.5-22% of analyzed cells yielded productive TCRB sequences, so sampling of rare clonotypes was not possible. Successive annual vaccinations recalled a recurrent oligoclonal ICOS+CD38+ cTfh response that contained tetramer and AIM influenza-specific clonotypes.

About this clone: It has no known antigen specificity. There are no base qualities to consult, and no much larger clone falls within one base.

From cysteine to phenylalanine, the CDR3 is 14 amino acids long. The only DNA kept is the CDR3, 42 bases in frame from the first base. Deletion took 5 bases off V and 1 base off J, with a span of 11 bases between the germline ends. Looking up the germline V gene (reference sequence) yields CDR1 MNHNY and CDR2 SVGAGI. Library prep was done by the immunoSEQ multiplex PCR assay. Adaptive Biotechnologies carried out TCRB amplification, library preparation, sequencing and preliminary bioinformatics at Survey level resolution. In the original analysis: Clonality was calculated in R as 1 minus normalized Shannon entropy, and the Gini index was calculated with the R package ineq. Overlap score was the summed counts of shared sequences divided by total counts of all sequences in both compared samples. Significance of shared clonotypes was assessed by Fisher's exact test, with a theoretical repertoire of 10^7 TCRB sequences assumed. TCRdb's version of the immuneACCESS table is confined to in-frame rearrangements and falls short of the full clone set. An unresolved V gene accounts for under half of the shortfall where checked; the remainder is of unknown origin. D and trimming were read from the DNA, whereas the V and J calls and clone size are those reported in that table. The sample data list 8,000 to 11,000 clones, and roughly 80% of these were observed just once. The ten most abundant clones make up approximately 0.4% of the sample.

According to the study, the label for this sample's time point signals: 2015-2016 season, 7 days after influenza vaccination. TCRB sequencing was used to follow sorted CD4 subsets from the blood of adults before and after they were given the seasonal inactivated influenza vaccine (Fluvarix). To be eligible, subjects had to be community-dwelling and could not have received an influenza vaccine during the previous 6 months. Exclusions included influenza vaccine contraindications, substance abuse, HIV/AIDS, active malignancy, immunomodulatory medication and active illness such as respiratory infection. At each time point, about 35 to 110 mL of blood was collected. Ficoll-Paque PLUS or SepMate separation was used to isolate PBMC. As a non-Tfh comparison subset, CXCR5- memory CD4 T cells were sorted. Before DNA extraction, cell subsets were sorted from PBMC on a BD FACS Aria.

This TCR derives from an adult who received the influenza vaccine. The sample was CXCR5- memory CD4+ T cells sorted from blood, taken 7 days after influenza vaccination. The sample's cell subset or site, from its label and the paper: CXCR5- memory CD4 T cells. The rearranged chain carries TRBV6-6 and TRBJ2-5, with the D gene not clear enough to name. The CDR3 sequence is CASSPRQTQETQYF. The nucleotide sequence is TGTGCCAGCAGTCCCCGTCAAACCCAAGAGACCCAGTACTTC.